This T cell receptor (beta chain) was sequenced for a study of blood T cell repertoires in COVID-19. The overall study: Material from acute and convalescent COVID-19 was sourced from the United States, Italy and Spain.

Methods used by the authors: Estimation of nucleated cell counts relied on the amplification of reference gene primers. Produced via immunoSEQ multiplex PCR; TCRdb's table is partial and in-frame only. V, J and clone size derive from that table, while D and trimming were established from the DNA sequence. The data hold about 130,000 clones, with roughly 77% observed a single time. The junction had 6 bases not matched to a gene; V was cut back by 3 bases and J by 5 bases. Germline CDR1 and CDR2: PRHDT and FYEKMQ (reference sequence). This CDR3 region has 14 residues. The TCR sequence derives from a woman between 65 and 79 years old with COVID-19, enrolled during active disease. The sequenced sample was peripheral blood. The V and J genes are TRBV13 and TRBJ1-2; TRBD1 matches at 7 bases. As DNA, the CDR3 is TGTGCCAGCAGCTTTGTACAGGGGAAATATGGCTACACCTTC. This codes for CASSFVQGKYGYTF.